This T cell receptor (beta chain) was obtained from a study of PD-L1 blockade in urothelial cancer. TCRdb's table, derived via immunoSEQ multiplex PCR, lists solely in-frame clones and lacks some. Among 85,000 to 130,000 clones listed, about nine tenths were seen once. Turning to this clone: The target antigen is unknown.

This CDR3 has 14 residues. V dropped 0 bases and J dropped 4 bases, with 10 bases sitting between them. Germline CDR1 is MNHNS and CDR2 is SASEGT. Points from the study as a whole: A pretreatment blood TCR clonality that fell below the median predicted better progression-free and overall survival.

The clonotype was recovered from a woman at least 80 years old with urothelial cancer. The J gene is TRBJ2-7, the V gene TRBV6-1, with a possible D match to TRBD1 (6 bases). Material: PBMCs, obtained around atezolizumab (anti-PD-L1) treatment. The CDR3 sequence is CASSEAPDRYEQYF. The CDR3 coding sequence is TGTGCCAGCAGTGAAGCGCCAGACAGGTACGAGCAGTACTTC.